This T cell receptor (beta chain) was sequenced for a study of blood T cell repertoires in COVID-19. This CDR3 has 13 amino acids. The V and J ends lost 3 bases and 8 bases respectively, with 13 bases between them. Generated by immunoSEQ multiplex PCR, the TCRdb table keeps only in-frame clones and is missing some. This sample has under 150,000 clones, with 84% found just once. The clonotype originates from a man in his fifties in a cohort exposed to, infected with or recovered from COVID-19 (not recorded which). The chain joins TRBV12-3 or TRBV12-4 to TRBJ1-2; D not resolved. What was sequenced was PBMCs or T cells enriched from blood (not recorded which). This CDR3 reads CASSFSIEGGYTF. In nucleotides, the CDR3 is TGTGCCAGCAGTTTTAGCATTGAGGGAGGCTACACCTTC.